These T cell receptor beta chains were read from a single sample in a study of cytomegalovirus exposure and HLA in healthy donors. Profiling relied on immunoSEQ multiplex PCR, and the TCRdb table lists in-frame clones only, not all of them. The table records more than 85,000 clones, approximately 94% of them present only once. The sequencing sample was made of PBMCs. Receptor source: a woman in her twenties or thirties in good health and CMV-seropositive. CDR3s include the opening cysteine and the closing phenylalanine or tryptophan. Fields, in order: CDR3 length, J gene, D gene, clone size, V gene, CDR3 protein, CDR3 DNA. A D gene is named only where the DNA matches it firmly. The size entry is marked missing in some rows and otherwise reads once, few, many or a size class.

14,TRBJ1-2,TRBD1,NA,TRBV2,CASSRDRGTYGYTF,TGTGCCAGCAGTCGGGACAGGGGAACCTATGGCTACACCTTC
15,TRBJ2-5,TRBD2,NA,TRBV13,CASSFAGGPGETQYF,TGTGCCAGCAGCTTCGCGGGAGGGCCTGGGGAGACCCAGTACTTC
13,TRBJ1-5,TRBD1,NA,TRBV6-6,CASKQGAEQPQHF,TGTGCCAGCAAACAGGGGGCAGAGCAGCCCCAGCATTTT
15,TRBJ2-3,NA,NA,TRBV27,CASSVAGESTDTQYF,TGTGCCAGCAGTGTCGCCGGGGAGAGCACAGATACGCAGTATTTT
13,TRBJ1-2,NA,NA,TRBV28,CASSTGSPSGYTF,TGTGCCAGCAGTACCGGGAGCCCTTCAGGCTACACCTTC
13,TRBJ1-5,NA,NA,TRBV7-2,CASSSTGNQPQHF,TGTGCCAGCAGTAGTACAGGCAATCAGCCCCAGCATTTT
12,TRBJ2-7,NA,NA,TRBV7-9,CASSLSGNEQYF,TGTGCCAGCAGCTTATCCGGGAACGAGCAGTACTTC
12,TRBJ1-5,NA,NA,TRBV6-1,CASRQGNQPQHF,TGTGCCAGCAGACAGGGTAATCAGCCCCAGCATTTT
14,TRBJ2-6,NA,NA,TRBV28,CASSYNSGANVLTF,TGTGCCAGCAGTTACAACTCTGGGGCCAACGTCCTGACTTTC
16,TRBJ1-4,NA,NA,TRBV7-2,CASSLGTGRWNEKLFF,TGTGCCAGCAGCTTGGGAACAGGGCGTTGGAATGAAAAACTGTTTTTT
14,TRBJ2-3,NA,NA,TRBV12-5,CASGLGSSSDTQYF,TGTGCTAGTGGTTTGGGTTCCTCCTCAGATACGCAGTATTTT
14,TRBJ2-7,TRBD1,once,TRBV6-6,CASRGTGLVYEQYF,TGTGCCAGCAGAGGGACAGGGTTAGTCTACGAGCAGTACTTC
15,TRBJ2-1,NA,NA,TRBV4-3,CASSQDGLVLNEQFF,TGCGCCAGCAGCCAAGACGGACTGGTCCTCAATGAGCAGTTCTTC
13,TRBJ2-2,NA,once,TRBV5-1,CASSLSLGGELFF,TGCGCCAGCAGCTTGTCTCTAGGCGGGGAGCTGTTTTTT
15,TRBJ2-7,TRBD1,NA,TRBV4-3,CASSQVQGASYEQYF,TGCGCCAGCAGCCAAGTGCAGGGGGCATCCTACGAGCAGTACTTC
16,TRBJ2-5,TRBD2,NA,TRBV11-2,CASSLAQGTTRETQYF,TGTGCCAGCAGCTTGGCCCAAGGGACTACCCGAGAGACCCAGTACTTC
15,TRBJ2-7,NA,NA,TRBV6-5,CASSYSNAGNYEQYF,TGTGCCAGCAGTTACTCGAATGCGGGAAACTACGAGCAGTACTTC
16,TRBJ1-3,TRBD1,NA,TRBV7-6,CASSWGQQISGNTIYF,TGTGCCAGCAGCTGGGGACAGCAAATCTCTGGAAACACCATATATTTT
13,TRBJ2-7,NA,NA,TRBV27,CASSAPEGYEQYF,TGTGCCAGCAGTGCCCCGGAGGGCTACGAGCAGTACTTC
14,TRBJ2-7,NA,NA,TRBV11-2,CASSLVGESYEQYF,TGTGCCAGCAGCTTAGTAGGGGAATCCTACGAGCAGTACTTC
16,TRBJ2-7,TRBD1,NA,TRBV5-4,CASSLGGTVRNGEQYF,TGTGCCAGCAGCTTGGGAGGGACAGTCAGGAATGGCGAGCAGTACTTC
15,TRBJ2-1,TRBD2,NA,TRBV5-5,CASSQGLAGNNEQFF,TGTGCCAGCAGCCAGGGACTAGCGGGGAACAATGAGCAGTTCTTC
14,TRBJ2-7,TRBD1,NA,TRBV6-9,CASTADRAPYEQYF,TGTGCCAGCACCGCCGACAGGGCACCCTACGAGCAGTACTTC
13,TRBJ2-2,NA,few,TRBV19,CASSAARAGELFF,TGTGCCAGTAGTGCCGCGAGGGCCGGGGAGCTGTTTTTT
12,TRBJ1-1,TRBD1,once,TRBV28,CASSELDREAFF,TGTGCCAGCAGTGAATTGGACAGGGAAGCTTTCTTT
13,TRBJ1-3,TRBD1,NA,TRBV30,CAWKQGPGNTIYF,TGTGCCTGGAAACAGGGGCCTGGAAACACCATATATTTT
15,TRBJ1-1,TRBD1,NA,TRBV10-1,CASSESTGVNTEAFF,TGCGCCAGCAGTGAGAGTACAGGGGTGAACACTGAAGCTTTCTTT
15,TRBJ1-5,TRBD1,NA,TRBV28,CASRGQDHSNQPQHF,TGTGCCAGCAGAGGACAGGACCATAGCAATCAGCCCCAGCATTTT
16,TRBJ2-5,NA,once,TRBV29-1,CSVEDPLPRTQETQYF,TGCAGCGTTGAAGATCCGCTTCCCAGAACCCAAGAGACCCAGTACTTC
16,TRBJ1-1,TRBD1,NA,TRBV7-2,CASSSSPDRPNTEAFF,TGTGCCAGCAGCTCGAGCCCGGACAGGCCAAACACTGAAGCTTTCTTT
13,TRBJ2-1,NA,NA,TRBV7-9,CASSPHGNNEQFF,TGTGCCAGCAGCCCCCACGGTAACAATGAGCAGTTCTTC
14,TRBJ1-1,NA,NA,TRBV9,CASSPQVLGTEAFF,TGTGCCAGCAGCCCGCAGGTCTTGGGCACTGAAGCTTTCTTT
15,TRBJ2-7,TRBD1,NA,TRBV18,CASSPGTGSSYEQYF,TGTGCCAGCTCACCAGGGACAGGGAGCTCCTACGAGCAGTACTTC
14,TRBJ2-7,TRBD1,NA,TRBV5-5,CASSPTGERNVKYF,TGTGCCAGCAGCCCTACAGGGGAGCGCAATGTGAAGTACTTC
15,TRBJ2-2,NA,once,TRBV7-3,CASSPSGLVDGELFF,TGTGCCAGCAGCCCCTCCGGGTTAGTTGACGGGGAGCTGTTTTTT
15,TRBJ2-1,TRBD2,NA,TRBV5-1,CASTSRLAGVDEQFF,TGCGCCAGTACCTCAAGGCTAGCGGGAGTTGATGAGCAGTTCTTC
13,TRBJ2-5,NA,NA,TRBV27,CASSRQYQETQYF,TGTGCCAGCAGCCGACAGTACCAAGAGACCCAGTACTTC